The clone carrying this T cell receptor beta chain was observed once. This may stem from a read error, because a much larger clone lies one nucleotide away. Both TCR beta VDJ combination and CDR3 sequence profiling were carried out. Genomic DNA was the template for this profiling. TCRdb independently ran MiXCR on the reads; one entry per CDR3 protein. The repertoire consists of more than 95,000 distinct CDR3 sequences, with about two fifths occurring once and the leading ten covering approximately 2.6%. This CDR3 comprises 15 residues. Germline CDR1 reads SGHAT; CDR2 reads FQDESV (reference sequence). The data are from a study of CD8+CD57+ T cells in acquired aplastic anemia. Looking at the study overall: Sorted CD4+ and CD8+ cells yielded roughly 3.5 ug of DNA on average.

Whoever was chosen for sequencing had shown CD8+CD57+ cell expansion by flow cytometry. Therapy had not been given to patients before blood sampling. The specimen sequenced was sorted CD4+, CD8+, or CD8+CD57+ T cells (not recorded which) from PBMCs. The receptor was derived from a human donor with aplastic anemia. The V gene is TRBV11-1, the J gene TRBJ2-1; 7 bases match TRBD2. CDR3: CASRRAAGVGNEQSF. As DNA, the CDR3 is TGTGCCAGCAGACGAGCGGCGGGGGTGGGAAATGAGCAGTCCTTC.